This T cell receptor (beta chain) is from a study of T cell responses to AZD1222 COVID-19 vaccine. With regard to this clone: Its antigen is not known.

The CDR3 loop spans 16 amino acids. Germline-derived CDR1 and CDR2 are LNHDA and SQIVND (reference sequence). The germline V and J ends were trimmed by 7 bases and 0 bases, with 16 bases remaining between them. Overall study results and limits: Two doses of AZD1222 preceded a rise in Spike-specific TCR breadth and depth. Clonal diversity was possibly underestimated; the donors were predominantly white British and more often female.

Clones were sequenced by immunoSEQ multiplex PCR, and TCRdb holds only the in-frame ones, with some missing. The table includes fewer than 250,000 clones, more than 85% detected once. The genes are TRBV19 and TRBJ1-5; D uncertain. The sequence derives from an adult in good health. The starting material was peripheral blood, obtained on day 0 of MenACWY control vaccination. Written as DNA, the CDR3 is TGTGCCAGTATCCGGGCCGGAGGGCCTAGCAATCAGCCCCAGCATTTT. It specifies CASIRAGGPSNQPQHF.